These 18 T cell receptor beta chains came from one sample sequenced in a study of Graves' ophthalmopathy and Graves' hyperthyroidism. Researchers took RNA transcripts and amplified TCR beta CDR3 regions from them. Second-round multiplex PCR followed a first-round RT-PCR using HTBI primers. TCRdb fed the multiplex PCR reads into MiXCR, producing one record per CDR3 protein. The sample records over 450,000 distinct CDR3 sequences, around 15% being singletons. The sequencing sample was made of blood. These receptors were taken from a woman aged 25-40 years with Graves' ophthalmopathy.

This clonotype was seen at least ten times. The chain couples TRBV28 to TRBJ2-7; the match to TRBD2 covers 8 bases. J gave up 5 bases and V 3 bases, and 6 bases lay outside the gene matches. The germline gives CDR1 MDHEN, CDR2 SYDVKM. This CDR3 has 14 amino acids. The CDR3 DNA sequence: TGTGCCAGCAGTTTGAGCGGGAGCGCCAACGAGCAGTACTTC. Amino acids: CASSLSGSANEQYF. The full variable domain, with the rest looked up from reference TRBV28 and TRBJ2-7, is DVKVTQSSRYLVKRTGEKVFLECVQDMDHENMFWYRQDPGLGLRLIYFSYDVKMKEKGDIPEGYSVSREKKERFSLILESASTNQTSMYLCASSLSGSANEQYFGPGTRLTVT.

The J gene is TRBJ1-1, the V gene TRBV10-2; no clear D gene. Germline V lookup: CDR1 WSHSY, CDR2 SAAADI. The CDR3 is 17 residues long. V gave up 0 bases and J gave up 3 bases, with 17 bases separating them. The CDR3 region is CASSESPQVPPYTEAFF. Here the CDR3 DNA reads TGCGCCAGCAGTGAGTCCCCTCAGGTCCCTCCCTACACTGAAGCTTTCTTT.

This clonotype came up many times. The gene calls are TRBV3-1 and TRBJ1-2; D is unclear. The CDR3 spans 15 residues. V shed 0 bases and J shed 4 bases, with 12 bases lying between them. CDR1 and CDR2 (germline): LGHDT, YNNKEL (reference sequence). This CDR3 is CASSQDISDFYGYTF. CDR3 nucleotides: TGTGCCAGCAGCCAAGATATCTCGGACTTCTATGGCTACACCTTC.

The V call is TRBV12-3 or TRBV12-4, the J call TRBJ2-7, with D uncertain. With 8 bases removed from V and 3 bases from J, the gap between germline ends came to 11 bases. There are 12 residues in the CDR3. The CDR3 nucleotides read TGTGCCAGCCGCCCTGACGACTACGAGCAGTACTTC. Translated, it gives CASRPDDYEQYF.

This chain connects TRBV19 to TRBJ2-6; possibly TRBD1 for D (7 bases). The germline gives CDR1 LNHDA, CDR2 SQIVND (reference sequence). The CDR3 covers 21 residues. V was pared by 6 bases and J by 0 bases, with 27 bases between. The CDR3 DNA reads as TGTGCCAGTAGCCTGAGGCCCCAGGGGGGAAGGAGGTTCTCTGGGGCCAACGTCCTGACTTTC. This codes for CASSLRPQGGRRFSGANVLTF.

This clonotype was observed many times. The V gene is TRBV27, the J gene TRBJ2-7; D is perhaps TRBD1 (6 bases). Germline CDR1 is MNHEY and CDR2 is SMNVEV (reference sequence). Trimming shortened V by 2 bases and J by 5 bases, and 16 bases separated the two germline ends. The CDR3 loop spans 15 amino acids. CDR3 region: CASSLRQGQSHEQYF. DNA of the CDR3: TGTGCCAGCAGTTTACGGCAGGGGCAATCCCACGAGCAGTACTTC.

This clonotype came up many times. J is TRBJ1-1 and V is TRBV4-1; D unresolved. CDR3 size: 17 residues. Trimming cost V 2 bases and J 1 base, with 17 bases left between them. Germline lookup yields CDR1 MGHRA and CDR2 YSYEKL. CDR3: CASSQPLTGYKNTEAFF. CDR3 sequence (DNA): TGCGCCAGCAGCCAACCGTTGACGGGCTACAAGAACACTGAAGCTTTCTTT.

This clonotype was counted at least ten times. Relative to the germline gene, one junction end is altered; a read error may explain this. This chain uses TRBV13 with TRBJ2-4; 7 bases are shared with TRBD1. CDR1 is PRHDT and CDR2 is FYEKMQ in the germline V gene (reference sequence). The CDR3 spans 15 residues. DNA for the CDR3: TGTGCCAGCAGCTTAGCTACCGGGACAGTGAACATTAAGTACTTC. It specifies CASSLATGTVNIKYF.

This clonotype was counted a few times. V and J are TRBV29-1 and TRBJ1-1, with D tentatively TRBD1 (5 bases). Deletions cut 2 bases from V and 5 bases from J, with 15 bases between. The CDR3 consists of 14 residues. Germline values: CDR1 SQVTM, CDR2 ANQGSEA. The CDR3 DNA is TGCAGCGTTGAACTCTGGGGGAGGAAAACTGAAGCTTTCTTT. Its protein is CSVELWGRKTEAFF.

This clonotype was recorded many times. CDR3 sequence reads: CASSLGLYVGSGSITGELFF. CDR3 in DNA: TGTGCCAGCAGCTTAGGTCTTTACGTGGGGAGCGGGAGTATCACCGGGGAGCTGTTTTTT. The chain is built from TRBV11-2 and TRBJ2-2; 8 bases agree with TRBD2. Trimming at V came to 1 base and at J to 4 bases, leaving 17 bases not matched to a gene. This CDR3 has 20 amino acids. Per germline, CDR1 SGHAT and CDR2 FQNNGV.

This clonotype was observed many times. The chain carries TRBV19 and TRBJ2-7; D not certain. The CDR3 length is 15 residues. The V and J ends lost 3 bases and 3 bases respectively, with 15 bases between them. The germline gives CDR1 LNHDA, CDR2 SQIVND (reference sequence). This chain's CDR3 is CASSMGGTSYYEQYF. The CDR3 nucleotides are TGTGCCAGTAGTATGGGCGGAACTTCTTACTACGAGCAGTACTTC.

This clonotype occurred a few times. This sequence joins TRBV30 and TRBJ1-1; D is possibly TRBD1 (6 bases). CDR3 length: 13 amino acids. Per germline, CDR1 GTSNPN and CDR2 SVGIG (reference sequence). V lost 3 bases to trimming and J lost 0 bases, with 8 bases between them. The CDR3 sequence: CAWRGGLNTEAFF. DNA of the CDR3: TGTGCCTGGAGAGGGGGATTGAACACTGAAGCTTTCTTT.

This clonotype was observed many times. CDR3 sequence (DNA): TGCAGTGCTAGGGGGACTAGCGGGGTCGGAGAGCAGTACTTC. Its translation is CSARGTSGVGEQYF. The chain couples TRBV20-1 to TRBJ2-7; 13 bases align to TRBD2. The CDR3 runs to 14 residues. V lost 3 bases to trimming and J lost 7 bases; unmatched junction nucleotides: 6. CDR1 DFQATT and CDR2 SNEGSKA come from the germline V gene (reference sequence).

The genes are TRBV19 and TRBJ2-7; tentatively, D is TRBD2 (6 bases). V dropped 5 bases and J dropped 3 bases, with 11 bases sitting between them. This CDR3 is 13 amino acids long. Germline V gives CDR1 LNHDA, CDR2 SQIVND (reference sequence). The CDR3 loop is CASSRRGIYEQYF. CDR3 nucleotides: TGTGCCAGTAGTCGGCGGGGCATCTACGAGCAGTACTTC.

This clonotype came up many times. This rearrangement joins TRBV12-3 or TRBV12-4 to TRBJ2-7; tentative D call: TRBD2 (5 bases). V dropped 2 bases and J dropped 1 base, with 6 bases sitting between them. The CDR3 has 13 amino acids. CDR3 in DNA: TGTGCCAGCAGTTTACGGGAATCCTACGAGCAGTACTTC. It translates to CASSLRESYEQYF.

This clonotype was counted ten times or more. The CDR3 reads CASSSVTEAFF. The CDR3 DNA reads TGTGCCAGCAGTTCGGTTACTGAAGCTTTCTTT. The chain employs TRBV27 and TRBJ1-1; D is undetermined. CDR3 length: 11 amino acids. The germline V gene has CDR1 MNHEY and CDR2 SMNVEV (reference sequence). V lost 4 bases and J 5 bases, leaving 5 bases between the germline ends.

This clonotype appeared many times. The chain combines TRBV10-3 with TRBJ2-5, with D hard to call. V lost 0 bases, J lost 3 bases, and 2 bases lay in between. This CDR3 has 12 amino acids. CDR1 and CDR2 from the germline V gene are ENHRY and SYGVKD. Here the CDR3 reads CAISESEETQYF. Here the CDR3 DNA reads TGTGCCATCAGTGAGTCGGAAGAGACCCAGTACTTC.

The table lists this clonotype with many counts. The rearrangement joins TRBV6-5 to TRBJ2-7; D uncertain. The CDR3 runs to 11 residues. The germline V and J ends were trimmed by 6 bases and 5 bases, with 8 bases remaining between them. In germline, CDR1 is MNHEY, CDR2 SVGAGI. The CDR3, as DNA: TGTGCCAGCAGAAGGTTCGACGAGCAGTACTTC. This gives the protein CASRRFDEQYF.